The 3 T cell receptor beta chains given below trace back to one sample, sequenced in a study of sequential checkpoint blockade in melanoma. Treatment specified: randomized to nivolumab then ipilimumab (arm A) or the reverse (arm B). Produced via immunoSEQ multiplex PCR; TCRdb's table is partial and in-frame only. Of under 20,000 clones listed, over 70% were seen once; the top ten hold 30% to 45%. Here the sequenced sample was CD8+ T cells sorted from blood (inferred from file names), taken from a patient given nivolumab and ipilimumab in sequence. The receptors shown here come from a human donor with melanoma.

This chain uses TRBV28 with TRBJ1-2; D gene unclear. The CDR3 consists of 13 residues. Germline V gene lookup returns CDR1 MDHEN and CDR2 SYDVKM. The ends were cut back, 3 bases at V and 0 bases at J, with 5 bases in the middle. The DNA for the CDR3 is TGTGCCAGCAGTTTTCCAGCTAACTATGGCTACACCTTC. Translating gives CASSFPANYGYTF.

The chain couples TRBV6-5 to TRBJ2-2; D is possibly TRBD1 (6 bases). The CDR3 extends over 14 amino acids. Trimming removed 4 bases at V and 3 bases at J, with 9 bases between. Germline V gene sequence: CDR1 MNHEY, CDR2 SVGAGI. In nucleotides, the CDR3 is TGTGCCAGCAGTTGGGGGCCGCACACCGGGGAGCTGTTTTTT. Amino acid sequence: CASSWGPHTGELFF.

The chain uses TRBV21-1 and TRBJ1-1. TRBV21-1 is a documented pseudogene. CDR3 size: 18 residues. The CDR3 loop is CASRERRTGSTDNTEAFF. The CDR3 bases are TGTGCCAGCAGAGAAAGAAGGACGGGATCGACGGATAACACTGAAGCTTTCTTT.